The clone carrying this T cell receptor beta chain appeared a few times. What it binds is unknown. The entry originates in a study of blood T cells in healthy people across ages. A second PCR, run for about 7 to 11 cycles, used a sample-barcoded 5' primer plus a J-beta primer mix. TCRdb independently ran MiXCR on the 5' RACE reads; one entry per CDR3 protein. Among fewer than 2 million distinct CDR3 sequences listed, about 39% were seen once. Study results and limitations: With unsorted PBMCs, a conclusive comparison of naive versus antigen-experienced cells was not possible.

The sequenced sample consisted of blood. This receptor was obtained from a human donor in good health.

DNA for the CDR3: TGTGCCAGTAAGCAGCTAGGGGAACGGACCCAGTACTTC. Protein sequence: CASKQLGERTQYF. The chain has TRBV21-1 and TRBJ2-7; the table's TRBD2 call for D was not verified on the DNA. The J call may be mistaken, given a closer DNA end match to TRBJ2-5. TRBV21-1 is classified as a pseudogene. The CDR3 has 13 amino acids.